One T cell receptor beta chain is described in this entry. The V and J ends lost 3 bases and 1 base respectively, with 9 bases between them. This CDR3 has 14 residues. Germline assignment: CDR1 KGHSH and CDR2 LQKENI. Sequencing was performed with immunoSEQ multiplex PCR; in TCRdb, only in-frame clones are kept and a portion is missing. There are roughly 210,000 clones in the sample; 88% occur only once, and roughly 1.7% lies in the top ten. The sample originates from a study of blood T cell repertoires in COVID-19. Study-wide background: The United States, Italy and Spain supplied acute and convalescent COVID-19 samples. The cDNA or gDNA used as material had been derived from T cells, B-cell-depleted T cells, or PBMCs.

J is TRBJ1-1 and V is TRBV18, with D perhaps TRBD1 (6 bases). The source of this sequence is an older man with acute or convalescent COVID-19. Sequences were obtained from peripheral blood. The CDR3 loop reads CASSPRGWNTEAFF. CDR3 DNA sequence: TGTGCCAGCTCACCGAGGGGGTGGAACACTGAAGCTTTCTTT.